This is a list of T cell receptor beta chains from one sample in a study of blood T cell repertoires in COVID-19. This table comes from immunoSEQ multiplex PCR, and its TCRdb copy is limited to in-frame clones, with some not included. The sample has a few hundred thousand clones, around 87% seen once. Material: peripheral blood. The receptors here all came from a woman aged 50 to 60 with acute or convalescent COVID-19. Each CDR3 is given with its conserved first and last residue. Each record gives: clone size, D gene, J gene, V gene, CDR3 DNA, CDR3 protein. A D gene is named only where the DNA matches it firmly. Size values are once, few and many counts, or a class for expanded clones, and some rows have none.

. | TRBD1 | TRBJ1-3 | TRBV7-9 | TGTGCCAGCGGGCTTGGCGGGACAGGGGGTGGAAACACCATATATTTT | CASGLGGTGGGNTIYF
. | TRBD1 | TRBJ2-7 | TRBV9 | TGTGCCAGCGACAGGGACCCCCGGGGAGTCTACGAGCAGTACTTC | CASDRDPRGVYEQYF
. | . | TRBJ2-3 | TRBV5-6 | TGTGCCAGCGGAAAGGGGCGAGCCGGAGATACGCAGTATTTT | CASGKGRAGDTQYF
. | . | TRBJ1-2 | TRBV21-1 | TGTGCCAGCAGCAAAGAGAACGGGACAGGGTATGGCTACACCTTC | CASSKENGTGYGYTF
. | TRBD1 | TRBJ2-7 | TRBV4-1 | TGCGCCAGCAGCCCCCTTCTCCTGGCCAGGGGGCACAGAACGGGTTACGAGCAGTACTTC | CASSPLLLARGHRTGYEQYF
. | TRBD1 | TRBJ1-1 | TRBV11-2 | TGTGCCAGCAGCTCCACAACAGGGGGCAGCGGCACTGAAGCTTTCTTT | CASSSTTGGSGTEAFF
. | . | TRBJ2-2 | TRBV5-6 | TGTGCCAGCAGCCCACCTAACAGGTCGGCCGGGGAGCTGTTTTTT | CASSPPNRSAGELFF
. | TRBD2 | TRBJ2-5 | TRBV29-1 | TGCAGCGTCGACGTTTTCACGTGGACTAGCACACGGCGACAAGAGACCCAGTACTTC | CSVDVFTWTSTRRQETQYF
few | . | TRBJ1-2 | TRBV30 | TGTGCCTGGAGTGAACAGGCGCTTGCCTATGGCTACACCTTC | CAWSEQALAYGYTF
. | . | TRBJ1-6 | TRBV7-9 | TGTGCCAGCAGCCTTGAAGCCGGTACTTCATATAATTCACCCCTCCACTTT | CASSLEAGTSYNSPLHF
few | TRBD2 | TRBJ2-3 | TRBV11-3 | TGTGCCAGCAGCTTAGAGGGAGCGGGAGGCCAAGATACGCAGTATTTT | CASSLEGAGGQDTQYF
few | . | TRBJ2-1 | TRBV6-5 | TGTGCCAGCAGTCAACAGAGACCTACATACAATGAGCAGTTCTTC | CASSQQRPTYNEQFF
. | . | TRBJ1-1 | TRBV5-1 | TGCGCCAGCAGCTTGAAGGGGTCTGGCACTGAAGCTTTCTTT | CASSLKGSGTEAFF
. | . | TRBJ2-1 | TRBV7-9 | TGTGCCAGCAGACTAGCTAGGAATGAGCAGTTCTTC | CASRLARNEQFF
once | TRBD1 | TRBJ1-2 | TRBV6-1 | TGTGCCAGCAGTGGGACCGGGACAGGGTATGCGGGCCTAAGTGGCCACACCTTC | CASSGTGTGYAGLSGHTF
. | TRBD1 | TRBJ2-2 | TRBV7-9 | TGTGCCAGCAGCACTCTGACAGGGGGCGAGAACACCGGGGAGCTGTTTTTT | CASSTLTGGENTGELFF
. | TRBD1 | TRBJ2-1 | TRBV29-1 | TGCAGCGTTGAAGATGTTTTGGGGACAGGGACCAATGAGCAGTTCTTC | CSVEDVLGTGTNEQFF
. | . | TRBJ2-1 | TRBV25-1 | TGTGCCAGCAGTGCCCAGGGTCGCGATGAGCAGTTCTTC | CASSAQGRDEQFF
once | . | TRBJ1-5 | TRBV28 | TGTGCCAGCCTTGACAGGAACAATCAGCCCCAGCATTTT | CASLDRNNQPQHF
. | . | TRBJ1-2 | TRBV5-1 | TGCGCCAGCAGCTTGGTTGGGGGGGCGGATGGCTACACCTTC | CASSLVGGADGYTF
. | TRBD2 | TRBJ2-1 | TRBV5-4 | TGTGCCAGCAGCTTATTAGCGGGAGGGGGGGGCAATGAGCAGTTCTTC | CASSLLAGGGGNEQFF
. | TRBD2 | TRBJ2-1 | TRBV7-2 | TGTGCCAGCAGCTTAGGAGGACTAGCGTCCAATGAGCAGTTCTTC | CASSLGGLASNEQFF
. | . | TRBJ2-7 | TRBV18 | TGTGCCAGCTCTCCGGGACAACCCTCCTACGAGCAGTACTTC | CASSPGQPSYEQYF
. | TRBD1 | TRBJ1-4 | TRBV10-3 | TGTGCCATCGCGCGAGCCGACAGGGGTGGGGGTGAAAAACTGTTTTTT | CAIARADRGGGEKLFF
. | TRBD2 | TRBJ2-2 | TRBV7-2 | TGTGCCAGCAGCACCCAAGCGGGGGCGAACACCGGGGAGCTGTTTTTT | CASSTQAGANTGELFF
. | . | TRBJ1-2 | TRBV12-3/TRBV12-4 | TGTGCCAGCAGCTTGGGGAGTGGTTATGGCTACACCTTC | CASSLGSGYGYTF